The 18 T cell receptor beta chains below were found in one sample sequenced in a study of OX40 agonist ivuxolimab in advanced cancers. The data were produced by immunoSEQ multiplex PCR, yet TCRdb's version contains in-frame clones alone and is incomplete. Of about 59,000 clones in the sample, 90% to 95% were seen once. This specimen was CD4+ or CD8+ T cells sorted from blood, taken in a trial of the OX40 agonist ivuxolimab. These receptors originate from an adult with an advanced solid tumor such as melanoma, head and neck, liver or kidney cancer.

Here the CDR3 reads CASRWGQGPREQYF. The CDR3 DNA sequence: TGTGCCAGCAGGTGGGGACAGGGGCCTCGCGAGCAGTACTTC. This chain links TRBV13 with TRBJ2-7; TRBD1 agrees at 10 bases. This CDR3 region has 14 residues. Per germline, CDR1 PRHDT and CDR2 FYEKMQ (reference sequence). Trimming at V came to 6 bases and at J to 6 bases, leaving 8 bases not matched to a gene.

This sequence joins TRBV5-4 and TRBJ1-2; tentatively, D is TRBD1 (5 bases). The V gene's germline CDR1 is SGHNT and CDR2 YYREEE (reference sequence). V was clipped by 3 bases and J by 2 bases, with 14 bases between them. The CDR3 totals 15 residues. CDR3 bases: TGTGCCAGCAGCTCCGACAGTTCCCCCAACTATGGCTACACCTTC. It specifies CASSSDSSPNYGYTF.

The V gene is TRBV7-6, the J gene TRBJ2-1, with 8 positions matching TRBD2. CDR1 SGHVS and CDR2 FNYEAQ come from the germline V gene. Trimming took 4 bases from V and 0 from J; bases not matched to a gene: 8. This CDR3 spans 17 amino acids. The DNA for the CDR3 is TGTGCCAGCAGCTCGCGGGGCGGGGGGAGCTCCTACAATGAGCAGTTCTTC. Translated: CASSSRGGGSSYNEQFF.

The chain carries TRBV29-1 and TRBJ2-2, with TRBD1 as a possible D gene (5 bases). Trimming left V 0 bases short and J 1 base short, with 6 bases between. From germline, CDR1 is SQVTM and CDR2 ANQGSEA. The CDR3 has 14 amino acids. CDR3 sequence reads: CSVEEGVNTGELFF. DNA for the CDR3: TGCAGCGTTGAAGAAGGGGTGAACACCGGGGAGCTGTTTTTT.

This clone was seen just once. The rearrangement uses TRBV4-3 and TRBJ2-3, with TRBD2 matching 10 bases. Germline V gene sequence: CDR1 LGHNA, CDR2 YSLEER. The CDR3 is made up of 20 amino acids. With V trimmed by 0 bases and J by 4 bases, 16 bases remained unmatched. This CDR3 is CASSQEPVASGSRRADTQYF. DNA for the CDR3: TGCGCCAGCAGCCAAGAGCCCGTGGCTAGCGGGAGTCGCCGAGCAGATACGCAGTATTTT.

In DNA form, the CDR3 reads TGTGCCAGCAGCTACACCAGGGGGCGCGGCTATGGCTACACCTTC. Its translation: CASSYTRGRGYGYTF. This rearrangement joins TRBV7-9 to TRBJ1-2; 8 nucleotides agree with TRBD1. The CDR3 has 15 amino acids. With 4 bases clipped from V and 4 bases from J, the junction kept 8 bases outside the gene matches. CDR1 is SEHNR and CDR2 is FQNEAQ in the germline V gene (reference sequence).

This sequence joins TRBV29-1 and TRBJ2-1; 11 bases match TRBD2. The V gene's germline CDR1 is SQVTM and CDR2 ANQGSEA. This CDR3 has 14 residues. Trimming took 6 bases from V and 5 from J; bases not matched to a gene: 6. CDR3 DNA: TGCAGCGTAGGAACTAGCGGGGGAAACAATGAGCAGTTCTTC. It translates to CSVGTSGGNNEQFF.

This clone was seen once. This chain connects TRBV5-6 to TRBJ2-5; a possible D gene is TRBD2 (6 bases). The length of the CDR3 is 15 residues. Trimming took off 1 base at V and 1 base at J, with 11 bases between the two ends. Germline CDR1 is SGHDT and CDR2 is YYEEEE. Here the CDR3 reads CASSLKPGVQETQYF. The CDR3 DNA follows: TGTGCCAGCAGCTTGAAGCCGGGAGTCCAAGAGACCCAGTACTTC.

The chain has TRBV6-5 and TRBJ1-1; the D gene is possibly TRBD1 (6 bases). Looked up from germline, CDR1 is MNHEY and CDR2 is SVGAGI. Trimming left V 0 bases short and J 4 bases short, with 6 bases between. The CDR3 contains 13 residues. The CDR3, as DNA: TGTGCCAGCAGTTACTCAGGGGGCACTGAAGCTTTCTTT. This gives the protein CASSYSGGTEAFF.

This chain connects TRBV13 to TRBJ2-1; 11 bases fit TRBD2. The V gene end was trimmed by 0 bases and the J gene end by 0 bases; junction bases not matched to a gene: 4. Germline V gene lookup returns CDR1 PRHDT and CDR2 FYEKMQ (reference sequence). The CDR3 length is 18 residues. CDR3 protein: CASSLGLAGGSSYNEQFF. DNA of the CDR3: TGTGCCAGCAGCTTAGGGCTAGCGGGGGGTAGCTCCTACAATGAGCAGTTCTTC.

This chain connects TRBV15 to TRBJ2-1, with unresolved D. Germline-derived CDR1 and CDR2 are LNHNV and YYDKDF (reference sequence). The CDR3 is 15 amino acids. With 4 bases removed from V and 1 base from J, the gap between germline ends came to 11 bases. This chain's CDR3 is CATSISRLSYNEQFF. The DNA of the CDR3 is TGTGCCACCAGCATCTCTCGCCTGTCCTACAATGAGCAGTTCTTC. Variable domain in full (rest from reference TRBV15 and TRBJ2-1): DAMVIQNPRYQVTQFGKPVTLSCSQTLNHNVMYWYQQKSSQAPKLLFHYYDKDFNNEADTPDNFQSRRPNTSFCFLDIRSPGLGDTAMYLCATSISRLSYNEQFFGPGTRLTVL.

This chain connects TRBV27 to TRBJ1-4; D is uncertain. This CDR3 is 17 amino acids long. Trimming took off 5 bases at V and 5 bases at J, with 21 bases between the two ends. Germline V gives CDR1 MNHEY, CDR2 SMNVEV (reference sequence). CDR3 sequence reads: CASSPDRDGPLNEKLFF. The CDR3, as DNA: TGTGCCAGCAGTCCGGACCGAGACGGGCCGCTGAATGAAAAACTGTTTTTT.

The genes are TRBV30 and TRBJ2-3, with D unclear. V lost 5 bases, J lost 1 base, and 7 bases lay in between. CDR1 is GTSNPN and CDR2 is SVGIG in the germline V gene (reference sequence). This CDR3 spans 12 amino acids. CDR3 sequence (DNA): TGTGCCTGGGCTGGGGGCACAGATACGCAGTATTTT. It translates to CAWAGGTDTQYF. Looking up the rest from reference TRBV30 and TRBJ2-3 gives the full variable domain: SQTIHQWPATLVQPVGSPLSLECTVEGTSNPNLYWYRQAAGRGLQLLFYSVGIGQISSEVPQNLSASRPQDRQFILSSKKLLLSDSGFYLCAWAGGTDTQYFGPGTRLTVL.

The genes are TRBV6-4 and TRBJ2-1, with D possibly matching TRBD2 (6 bases). This CDR3 has 17 residues. V gave up 5 bases and J gave up 2 bases, with 19 bases separating them. Per the germline V gene, CDR1 is MRHNA and CDR2 is SNTAGT. The CDR3 DNA follows: TGTGCCAGCAGTCTAAGGGCAGCCGGGAGTGCCTACAATGAGCAGTTCTTC. Translating it yields CASSLRAAGSAYNEQFF.

This clone was recorded once. The J gene is TRBJ1-2, the V gene TRBV11-3; TRBD1 agrees at 9 bases. V shed 4 bases, J shed 5 bases, and the junction held 5 bases outside the gene matches. The CDR3 is 14 residues long. CDR1 is SGHNT and CDR2 is YENEEA in the germline V gene. In DNA, the CDR3 is TGTGCCAGCAGCTACCCGACAGGGGGATATGGCTACACCTTC. It is translated as CASSYPTGGYGYTF.

This chain connects TRBV6-1 to TRBJ2-1; TRBD1 matches 7 bases. The CDR3 spans 19 residues. Trimming removed 3 bases from V and 0 bases from J; junction bases left unmatched: 14. The V gene's germline CDR1 is MNHNS and CDR2 SASEGT. CDR3 in amino acids: CASSDLKTGTELSYNEQFF. For the CDR3, the DNA is TGTGCCAGCAGTGATCTCAAGACCGGGACAGAACTCTCCTACAATGAGCAGTTCTTC.

The chain recombines TRBV9 with TRBJ2-5; 13 bases map to TRBD2. V shed 4 bases and J 5 bases; nucleotides not matched to a gene: 11. The CDR3 totals 17 residues. Germline V gives CDR1 SGDLS, CDR2 YYNGEE. CDR3 nucleotide sequence: TGTGCCAGCAGCCCCCGGTGGACTAGCGGGAGCATTGAGACCCAGTACTTC. Protein sequence: CASSPRWTSGSIETQYF.

The chain uses TRBV27 and TRBJ2-4, with 12 nucleotides matching TRBD1. Losses at the gene ends were 8 bases for V and 8 bases for J; bases not matched to a gene: 4. The CDR3 loop spans 13 amino acids. Germline V lookup: CDR1 MNHEY, CDR2 SMNVEV (reference sequence). The CDR3 loop is CASGDRGPDIQYF. CDR3 nucleotides: TGTGCCAGCGGGGACAGGGGGCCAGACATTCAGTACTTC.